This T cell receptor (beta chain) was found in a study of cytomegalovirus exposure and HLA in healthy donors (dated by TCRdb to the late 2010s). About the investigation overall: In an earlier analysis of some 610 of the donors, 276 Gb of sequence data and 90 million to 120 million unique TCR beta sequences from 180 million or so T cells were reported. An early release covering roughly 600 HLA-typed donors comprised 300 to 350 gigabases of sequencing data and 85 million or so unique TCR sequences. Of the 300 to 450 genotyped donors, 75% to 85% were placed in the genetic ancestry cluster associated with self-reported Caucasian donors. The aim of the study was to test whether cataloging public T cell receptors could identify signatures of past pathogen exposure. Using immunosequencing, the study profiled T cell repertoires from roughly 650 subjects and related those repertoires to cytomegalovirus serostatus. In addition to the first cohort of approximately 650 subjects, a separate validation cohort of under 150 different subjects was used. To predict cytomegalovirus infection status, the study brought together high-throughput TCR immunosequencing, statistical association of individual TCRs with disease status, and machine learning. To study patterns of TCR occurrence, a later analysis re-analyzed previously published TCR beta repertoires from 666 donors and added high-resolution HLA genotyping. Rather than using new phenotypic data, the later analysis identified candidate immune exposures from TCR beta sequences and from how often those sequences occurred across donors. To decide whether each TCR beta V gene segment behaved as functional or pseudogenic, an earlier analysis of fewer than 750 of the donors relied on high-throughput TCR beta sequencing. Alongside the repertoire data, information on donor age, sex, ethnicity and CMV serostatus was compiled. A later genetic analysis used genome-wide SNP genotypes for about 65% of the 666 donors, treating that subset as a discovery cohort. Every repertoire in the discovery cohort had been generated on one and the same sequencing platform. Class I and class II HLA loci were covered by the typing at four-digit resolution. Typing coverage varied by locus: about 620-630 donors for A, B, C, DRB1 and DQB1; roughly 560 for DQA1; nearly 610 for DPA1; under 490 for DPB1. A few DR-DQ haplotypes were treated as single units for association and clustering because of strong linkage in the cohort. Among around 400 genotyped donors of the cohort, an average of roughly 230,000 unique TCR beta nucleotide sequences was sequenced per donor, of which roughly 17% were non-productive.

In total, around 600 healthy bone marrow donors made up the cohort. All cohort members were sampled while nominally healthy, although unrecorded immune exposures were likely present. The donor tested CMV seronegative and was one of the 352 seronegative cohort members. A peripheral blood sample was collected from each donor, and TCR beta sequencing was performed on peripheral blood mononuclear cells. The Qiagen DNeasy Blood Extraction Kit was used to extract genomic DNA from the blood cell samples. Library method: the immunoSEQ multiplex PCR assay. For the multiplex PCR, a mixture combining 60 forward primers for TCR Vbeta segments and 13 reverse primers for TCR Jbeta segments was used. The CDR3 region of rearranged TCR beta genes was amplified from genomic DNA with a multiplex PCR assay. On the Illumina HiSeq System, the amplified TCR beta libraries were sequenced as 87-base-pair reads. As for the authors' bioinformatics: In a later analysis, tens of millions of unique TCR beta chains were counted across the roughly 700 repertoires, and about 9.9 million of these chains were shared by at least two donors. Raw reads were error-corrected and collapsed into unique sequences with a nearest-neighbor algorithm that merged closely related sequences to remove PCR and sequencing errors. Alignment of CDR3 sequences to IMGT reference sequences was used to assign V, D and J gene segments. Each retained sequence needed at least a six-nucleotide match to both a V gene segment and a J gene segment. Rearrangements were classified as productive when the CDR3 lacked stop codons and remained in frame with V and J, and all other rearrangements were classified as non-productive. CDR3 was defined by IMGT convention, running from the second conserved V-encoded cysteine to the conserved J-encoded phenylalanine. The earlier analysis of about 610 of the donors excluded any sequence lacking an unambiguous match to a single V gene segment. In an earlier analysis of roughly 500 of the donors, V segments were called functional above 56.7% productive rearrangements and were called segregating when the between-donor standard deviation exceeded 5%. A statistical classification framework was built to diagnose cytomegalovirus status from the catalog of TCR beta chain sequences. V and J gene assignment, in a later analysis, came from comparing TCR nucleotide sequences with IMGT/GENE-DB human TR gene sequences. A later analysis assigned CDR3 sequences and most-parsimonious VDJ recombination scenarios with the TCRdist pipeline. In a later analysis, each TCR beta chain was defined by its CDR3 amino acid sequence together with its V-gene family, and reads without a unique V-gene family were excluded. To address suspected cross-contamination and a sequencing artifact, a later analysis removed 592 highly shared, low-generation-probability nucleotide sequences. In a later analysis, a clonal expansion index for each public chain was calculated from normalized within-repertoire ranks of inferred template counts. In a later analysis, generation probabilities were computed with a VDJ recombination model fitted to out-of-frame rearrangements, and the resulting probabilities were checked against IGoR. In a later analysis, TCR-TCR, TCR-HLA and TCR-CMV co-occurrence was scored with hypergeometric tests, and a repertoire-size bias correction was applied to TCR pairs. In a later analysis, false discovery rates were estimated by permuting HLA or CMV assignments 20 times. In a later analysis, co-occurring TCRs were grouped using DBSCAN, with TCRdist sequence similarity added in when clustering inside HLA-allele-positive subsets. Repertoires with fewer than 30,000 or more than 120,000 public chains were left out of co-occurrence clustering, as were four to six repertoires with anomalous nucleotide sharing. TCRdb took over this immuneACCESS table, retaining in-frame rearrangements with V and J assigned. Such tables are incomplete; in checked studies, under half of the missing clones stem from an unresolved V gene, and the remainder is unexplained. That table supplies the V and J calls and clone size; D and trimming were determined from the DNA. Across this sample there are under 110,000 clones, with 85% seen only once. The biggest ten clones account for approximately 3.6% of the sample.

Looking up the germline V gene (reference sequence) yields CDR1 SGHKS and CDR2 YYEKEE. Reading from cysteine to phenylalanine, the CDR3 counts 15 amino acids. This entry keeps only the CDR3 DNA: 45 bases, framed from base 1. V lost 4 bases and J lost 5 bases, and the count of bases not matched to a germline gene is 5. General findings and caveats noted by the study authors: Because counts were too low, approximately 15 rarely observed V segments, including chromosome 9 orphons, were excluded from the earlier analysis of under 650 of the donors. CMV serostatus was the only immune exposure information available for the cohort. In a later analysis, the rate of TCR association differed among HLA loci, with DRB1 alleles having the most associated TCRs and HLA-C alleles having the fewest. In a later genetic analysis, a missense DCLRE1C variant was associated with V-gene and J-gene trimming of TCR beta chains, and the association was replicated in an independent cohort. When HLA alleles, especially DR and DQ, strongly co-occurred, TCR associations were difficult to assign to individual alleles. In an earlier analysis of some 640 of the donors, most TCR beta V segments were observed in productive rearrangements about 87% or about 30% of the time, broadly matching IMGT annotations. Some IMGT-functional V segments, including TRBV6-2 and TRBV6-3, could not be distinguished by the 87-base-pair reads and were therefore excluded. It was suggested by the authors that the approach could potentially be generalized to other disease states and immunological phenotypes. In a later analysis, around 17,000 TCR beta sequences were associated with specific HLA alleles at a false discovery rate of 0.05. A group of highly shared sequence variants was considered likely to be a technical artifact of the sequencing pipeline. Across donors, most TCR sequences were observed very rarely, whereas some public TCRs were present in many individuals. In both the original and validation cohorts, the classifier was reported to diagnose cytomegalovirus status with high specificity and sensitivity. Compared with equally common non-associated chains, HLA-associated TCR beta chains in a later analysis were more clonally expanded and had lower generation probabilities. Because HLA typing was unavailable for some donors at each locus, only the typed subset was used in association tests. Correlated functional status among segregating V segments might be attributable to linkage disequilibrium, but an unknown experimental factor could not be ruled out. A later analysis reported that several top co-occurrence clusters appeared linked to parvovirus B19, influenza, CMV and Epstein-Barr virus. According to a later genetic analysis, donors in an Asian-associated ancestry cluster had fewer N-insertions in productive TCRs than the roughly 700-donor mean. The cohort was sequenced for TCR beta chains only, and without alpha or paired-chain data the features that could be detected were limited. In the study, 150 to 200 TCR beta chains were listed as associated with cytomegalovirus. The presence/absence analyses assumed that sequencing depth was roughly uniform across donors, and that assumption may not be true. A few of the identified cytomegalovirus-associated TCR beta chains were confirmed in vitro to be specific for cytomegalovirus antigens. A further reported finding was that TCR beta sequences accurately predicted the HLA-A and HLA-B alleles for most subjects in the first cohort. Most CMV-associated TCR beta chains appeared to be HLA-restricted in a later analysis, and the HLA associations seemed to be driven largely by CMV exposure.

A remark on this clone: It has no known antigen specificity. Base quality data are lacking; no much larger clone is found one base away.

Sequenced material: PBMCs. The chain is made from TRBV5-5 and TRBJ1-5, with TRBD1 identical over 11 junction bases. The TCR was taken from a man aged 25 to 45 in good health and CMV-seronegative. The DNA sequence is as follows: TGTGCCAGCAGCCGGACAGGGGGCGTGGATCAGCCCCAGCATTTT. Its translation is CASSRTGGVDQPQHF.